Sequencing of this TCR beta chain was carried out in a study of CD8 T cells in ankylosing spondylitis. Findings and caveats of the study: One TCR beta motif, made up of eight highly homologous variants, appeared characteristic of ankylosing spondylitis blood.

TCRdb reprocessed the 5' RACE reads via MiXCR and lists one record per CDR3 protein. There are approximately 440,000 distinct CDR3 sequences in the sample; approximately 17% occur only once, and 0.95% to 1.1% lies in the top ten. This clonotype turned up a few times. Its antigen remains unidentified. Germline V gene data show CDR1 as DFQATT and CDR2 as SNEGSKA (reference sequence). The V gene lost 3 bases and the J gene lost 0 bases, with 12 bases spanning the gap. The CDR3 is 15 amino acids. Sequencing was carried out using blood, either unsorted or a sorted T cell fraction (not recorded which). This sequence was found in a male donor with ankylosing spondylitis. The chain couples TRBV20-1 to TRBJ1-5; D uncertain. CDR3 sequence (DNA): TGCAGTGCTAGGGTATTCACGGGTAGCAATCAGCCCCAGCATTTT. Amino acids: CSARVFTGSNQPQHF.